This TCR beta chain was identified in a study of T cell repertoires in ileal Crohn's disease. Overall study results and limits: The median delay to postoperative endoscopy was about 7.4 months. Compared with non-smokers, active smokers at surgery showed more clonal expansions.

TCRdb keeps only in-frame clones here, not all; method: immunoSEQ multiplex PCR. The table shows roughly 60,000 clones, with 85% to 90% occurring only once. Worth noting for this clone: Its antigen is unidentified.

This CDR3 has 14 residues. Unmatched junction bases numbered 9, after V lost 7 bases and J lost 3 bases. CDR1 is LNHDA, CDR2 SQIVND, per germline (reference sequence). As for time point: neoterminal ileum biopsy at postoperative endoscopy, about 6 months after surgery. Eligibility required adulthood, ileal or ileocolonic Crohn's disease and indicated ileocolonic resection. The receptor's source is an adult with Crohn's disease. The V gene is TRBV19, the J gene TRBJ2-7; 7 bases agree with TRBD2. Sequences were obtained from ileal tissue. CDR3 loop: CASMAGAGVYEQYF. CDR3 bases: TGTGCCAGTATGGCCGGGGCGGGAGTCTACGAGCAGTACTTC.